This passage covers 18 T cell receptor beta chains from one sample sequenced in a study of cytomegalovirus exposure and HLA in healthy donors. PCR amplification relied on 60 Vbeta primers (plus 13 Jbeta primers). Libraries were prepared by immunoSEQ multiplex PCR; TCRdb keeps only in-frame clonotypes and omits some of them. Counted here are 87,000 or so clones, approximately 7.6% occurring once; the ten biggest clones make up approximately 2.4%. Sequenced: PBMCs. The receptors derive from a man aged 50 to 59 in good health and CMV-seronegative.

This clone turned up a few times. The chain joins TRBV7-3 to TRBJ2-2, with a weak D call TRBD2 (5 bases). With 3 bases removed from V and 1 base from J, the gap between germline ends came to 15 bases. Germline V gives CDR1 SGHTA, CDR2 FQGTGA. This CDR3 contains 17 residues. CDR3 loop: CASSFIATRGNTGELFF. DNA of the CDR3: TGTGCCAGCAGCTTCATAGCCACTAGAGGGAACACCGGGGAGCTGTTTTTT. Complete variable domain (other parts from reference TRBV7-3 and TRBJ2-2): GAGVSQTPSNKVTEKGKYVELRCDPISGHTALYWYRQSLGQGPEFLIYFQGTGAADDSGLPNDRFFAVRPEGSVSTLKIQRTERGDSAVYLCASSFIATRGNTGELFFGEGSRLTVL.

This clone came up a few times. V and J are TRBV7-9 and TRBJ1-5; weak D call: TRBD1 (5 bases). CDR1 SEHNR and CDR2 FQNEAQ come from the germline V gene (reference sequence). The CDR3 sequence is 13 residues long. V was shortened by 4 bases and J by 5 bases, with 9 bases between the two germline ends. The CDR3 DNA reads TGTGCCAGCAGCTCTTTAGGGGATCAGCCCCAGCATTTT. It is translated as CASSSLGDQPQHF.

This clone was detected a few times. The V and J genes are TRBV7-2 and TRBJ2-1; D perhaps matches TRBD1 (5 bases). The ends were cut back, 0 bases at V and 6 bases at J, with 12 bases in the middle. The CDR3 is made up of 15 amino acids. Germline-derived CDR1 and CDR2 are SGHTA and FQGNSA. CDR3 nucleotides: TGTGCCAGCAGCTTAGCGCGCGCAGGGCGCAATGAGCAGTTCTTC. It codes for CASSLARAGRNEQFF.

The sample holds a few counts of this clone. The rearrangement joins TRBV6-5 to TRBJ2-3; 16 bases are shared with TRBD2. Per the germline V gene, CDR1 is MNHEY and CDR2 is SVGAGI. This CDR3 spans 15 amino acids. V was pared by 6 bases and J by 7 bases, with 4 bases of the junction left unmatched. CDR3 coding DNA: TGTGCCAGCAGCCCGGGACTAGCGGGGGGGCATACGCAGTATTTT. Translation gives CASSPGLAGGHTQYF.

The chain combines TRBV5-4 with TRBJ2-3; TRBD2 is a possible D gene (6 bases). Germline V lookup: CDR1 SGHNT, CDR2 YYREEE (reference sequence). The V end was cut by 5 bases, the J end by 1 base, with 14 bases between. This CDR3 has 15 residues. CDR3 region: CASRNPSGGTDTQYF. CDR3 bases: TGTGCCAGCAGGAACCCCTCGGGGGGCACAGATACGCAGTATTTT.

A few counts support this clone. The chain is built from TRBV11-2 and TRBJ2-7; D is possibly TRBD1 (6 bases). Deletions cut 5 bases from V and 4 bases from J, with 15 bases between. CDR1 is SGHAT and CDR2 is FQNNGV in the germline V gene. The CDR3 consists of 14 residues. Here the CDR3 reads CASSRNRDRYEQYF. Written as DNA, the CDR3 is TGTGCCAGCAGCAGGAACAGGGATCGGTACGAGCAGTACTTC. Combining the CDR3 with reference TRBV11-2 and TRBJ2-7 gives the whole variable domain EAGVAQSPRYKIIEKRQSVAFWCNPISGHATLYWYQQILGQGPKLLIQFQNNGVVDDSQLPKDRFSAERLKGVDSTLKIQPAKLEDSAVYLCASSRNRDRYEQYFGPGTRLTVT.

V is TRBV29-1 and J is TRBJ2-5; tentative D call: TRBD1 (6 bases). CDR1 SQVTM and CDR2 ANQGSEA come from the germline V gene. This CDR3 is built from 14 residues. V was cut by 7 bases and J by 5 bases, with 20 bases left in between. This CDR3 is CSGTGTPVGETQYF. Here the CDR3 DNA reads TGCAGCGGTACCGGGACACCCGTCGGTGAGACCCAGTACTTC. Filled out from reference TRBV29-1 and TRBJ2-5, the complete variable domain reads SAVISQKPSRDICQRGTSLTIQCQVDSQVTMMFWYRQQPGQSLTLIATANQGSEATYESGFVIDKFPISRPNLTFSTLTVSNMSPEDSSIYLCSGTGTPVGETQYFGPGTRLLVL.

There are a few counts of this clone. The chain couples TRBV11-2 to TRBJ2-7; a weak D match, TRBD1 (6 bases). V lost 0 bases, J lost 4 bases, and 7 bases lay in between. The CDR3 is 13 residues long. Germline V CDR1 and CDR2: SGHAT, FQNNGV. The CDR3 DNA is TGTGCCAGCAGCTTAGATCAGGGGTACGAGCAGTACTTC. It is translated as CASSLDQGYEQYF.

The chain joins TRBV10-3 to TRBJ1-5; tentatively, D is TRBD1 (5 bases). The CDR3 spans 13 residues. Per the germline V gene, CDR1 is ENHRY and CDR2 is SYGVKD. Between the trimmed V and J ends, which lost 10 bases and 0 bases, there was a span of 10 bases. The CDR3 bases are TGTGCCAGCGCGGGGGGTAGCAATCAGCCCCAGCATTTT. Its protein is CASAGGSNQPQHF.

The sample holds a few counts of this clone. The DNA of the CDR3 is TGCGCCAGCAGTGAGTCTTCGGGGAACGAAAAACTGTTTTTT. This sequence encodes CASSESSGNEKLFF. The chain employs TRBV10-1 and TRBJ1-4; D gene uncertain. CDR3 length equals 14 residues. Germline CDR1 is WNHNN and CDR2 is SYGVQD (reference sequence). V shed 0 bases and J shed 8 bases, with 10 bases lying between them.

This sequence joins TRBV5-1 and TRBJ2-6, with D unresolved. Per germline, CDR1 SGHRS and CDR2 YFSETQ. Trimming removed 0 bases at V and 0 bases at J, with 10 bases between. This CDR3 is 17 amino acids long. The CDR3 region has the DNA TGCGCCAGCAGCTTGGAAGGAGTTTACTCTGGGGCCAACGTCCTGACTTTC. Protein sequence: CASSLEGVYSGANVLTF.

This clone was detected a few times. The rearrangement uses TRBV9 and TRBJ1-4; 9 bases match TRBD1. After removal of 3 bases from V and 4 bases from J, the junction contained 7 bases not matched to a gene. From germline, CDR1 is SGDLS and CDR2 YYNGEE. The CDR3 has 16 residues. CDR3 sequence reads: CASSASTGGDNEKLFF. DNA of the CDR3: TGTGCCAGCAGCGCCTCGACAGGGGGTGATAATGAAAAACTGTTTTTT.

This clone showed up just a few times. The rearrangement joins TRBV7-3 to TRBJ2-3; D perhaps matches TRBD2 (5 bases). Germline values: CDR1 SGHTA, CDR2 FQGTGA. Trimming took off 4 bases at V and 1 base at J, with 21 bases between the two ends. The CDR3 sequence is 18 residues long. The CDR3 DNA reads TGTGCCAGCAGCTCAACCCTCGTAACTAGTCGGGGCACAGATACGCAGTATTTT. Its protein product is CASSSTLVTSRGTDTQYF.

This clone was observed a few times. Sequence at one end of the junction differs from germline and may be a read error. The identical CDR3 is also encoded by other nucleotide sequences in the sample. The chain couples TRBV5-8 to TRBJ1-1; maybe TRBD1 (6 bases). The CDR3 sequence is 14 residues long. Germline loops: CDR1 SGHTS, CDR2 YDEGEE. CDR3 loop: CASSSGTPNTEAFF. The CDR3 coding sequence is TGTGCCAGCAGCTCCGGGACACCCAACACTGAGGCTTTCTTT.

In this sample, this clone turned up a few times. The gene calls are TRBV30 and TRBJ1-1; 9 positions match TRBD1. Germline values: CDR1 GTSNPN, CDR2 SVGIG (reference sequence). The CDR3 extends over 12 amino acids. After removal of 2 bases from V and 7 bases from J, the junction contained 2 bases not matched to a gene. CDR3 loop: CAWSPGQGEAFF. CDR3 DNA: TGTGCCTGGAGTCCGGGACAGGGTGAAGCTTTCTTT.

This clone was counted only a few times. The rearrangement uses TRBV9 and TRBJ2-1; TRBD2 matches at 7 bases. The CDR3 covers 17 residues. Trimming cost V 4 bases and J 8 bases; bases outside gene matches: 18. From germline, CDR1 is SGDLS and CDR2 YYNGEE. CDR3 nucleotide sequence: TGTGCCAGCAGCTCCCGACTAGCAAGATCCCTAAGGGATGAGCAGTTCTTC. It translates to CASSSRLARSLRDEQFF.

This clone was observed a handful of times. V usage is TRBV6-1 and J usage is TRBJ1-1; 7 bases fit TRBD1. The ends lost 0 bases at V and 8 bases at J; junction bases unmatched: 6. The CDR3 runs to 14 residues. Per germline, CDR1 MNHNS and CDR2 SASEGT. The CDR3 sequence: CASSEAPQGVEAFF. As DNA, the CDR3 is TGTGCCAGCAGTGAAGCCCCCCAGGGGGTGGAAGCTTTCTTT.

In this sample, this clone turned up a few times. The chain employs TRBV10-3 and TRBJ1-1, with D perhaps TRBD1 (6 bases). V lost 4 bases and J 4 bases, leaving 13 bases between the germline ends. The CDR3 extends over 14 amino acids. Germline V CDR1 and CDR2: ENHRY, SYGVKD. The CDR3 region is CAISVGGLGTEAFF. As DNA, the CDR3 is TGTGCCATCAGTGTGGGGGGGCTGGGCACTGAAGCTTTCTTT.